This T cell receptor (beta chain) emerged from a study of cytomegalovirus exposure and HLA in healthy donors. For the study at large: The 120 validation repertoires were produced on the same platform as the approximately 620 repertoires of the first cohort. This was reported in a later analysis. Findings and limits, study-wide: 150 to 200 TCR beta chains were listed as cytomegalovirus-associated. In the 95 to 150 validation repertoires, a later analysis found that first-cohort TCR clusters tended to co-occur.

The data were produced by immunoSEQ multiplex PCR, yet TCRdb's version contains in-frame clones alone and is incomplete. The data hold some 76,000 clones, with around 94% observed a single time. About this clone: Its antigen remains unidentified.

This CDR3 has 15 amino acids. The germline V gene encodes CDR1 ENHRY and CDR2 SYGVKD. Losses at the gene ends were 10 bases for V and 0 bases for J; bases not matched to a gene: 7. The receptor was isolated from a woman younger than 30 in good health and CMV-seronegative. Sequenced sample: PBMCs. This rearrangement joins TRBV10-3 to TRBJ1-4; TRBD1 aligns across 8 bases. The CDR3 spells CATGQGLTTNEKLFF. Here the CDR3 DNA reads TGTGCCACTGGACAGGGTCTCACAACTAATGAAAAACTGTTTTTT.